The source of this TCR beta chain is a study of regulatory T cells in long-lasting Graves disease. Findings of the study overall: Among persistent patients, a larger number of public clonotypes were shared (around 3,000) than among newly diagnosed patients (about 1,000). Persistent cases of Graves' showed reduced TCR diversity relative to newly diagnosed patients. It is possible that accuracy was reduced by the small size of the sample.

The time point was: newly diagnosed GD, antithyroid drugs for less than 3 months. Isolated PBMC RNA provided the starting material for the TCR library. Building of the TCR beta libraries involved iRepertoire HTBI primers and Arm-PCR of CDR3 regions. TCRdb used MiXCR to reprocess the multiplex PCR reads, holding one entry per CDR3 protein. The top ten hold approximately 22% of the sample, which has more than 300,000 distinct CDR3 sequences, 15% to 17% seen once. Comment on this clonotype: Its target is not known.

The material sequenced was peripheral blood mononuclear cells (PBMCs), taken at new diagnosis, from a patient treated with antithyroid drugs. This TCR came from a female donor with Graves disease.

This chain's CDR3 is CASSLGSGNQETQYF. CDR3 coding DNA: TGCGCCAGCAGCTTGGGGTCCGGTAACCAAGAGACCCAGTACTTC. The J gene is TRBJ2-5, the V gene TRBV5-1; D is uncertain. In germline, CDR1 is SGHRS, CDR2 YFSETQ. Trimming removed 0 bases at V and 0 bases at J, with 9 bases between. CDR3 length: 15 amino acids.